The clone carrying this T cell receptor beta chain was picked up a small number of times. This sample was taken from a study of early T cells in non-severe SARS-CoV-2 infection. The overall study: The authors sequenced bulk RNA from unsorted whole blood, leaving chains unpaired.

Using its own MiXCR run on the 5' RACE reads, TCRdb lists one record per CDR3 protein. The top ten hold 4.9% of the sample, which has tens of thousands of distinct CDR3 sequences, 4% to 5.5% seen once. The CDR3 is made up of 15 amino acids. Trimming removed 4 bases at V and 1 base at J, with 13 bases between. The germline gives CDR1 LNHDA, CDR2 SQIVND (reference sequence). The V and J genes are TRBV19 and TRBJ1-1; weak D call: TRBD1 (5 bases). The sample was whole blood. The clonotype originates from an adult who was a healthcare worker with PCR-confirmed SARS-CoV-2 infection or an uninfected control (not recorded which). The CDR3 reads CASSTPGTGNTEAFF. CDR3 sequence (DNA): TGTGCCAGTAGTACTCCGGGAACAGGGAACACTGAAGCTTTCTTT.